Below, 21 T cell receptor beta chains from the same sample are listed, as sequenced in a study of cytomegalovirus exposure and HLA in healthy donors. PCR primers comprised 60 Vbeta and 13 Jbeta primers. Profiled with immunoSEQ multiplex PCR; TCRdb holds only in-frame clones, not every one. The sample carries some 200,000 clones, about 59% recorded once. The sequenced sample consisted of PBMCs. The receptors stem from a man aged 35 to 55 in good health and CMV-seronegative.

This chain links TRBV19 with TRBJ1-2; TRBD1 matches at 7 bases. The CDR3 runs 15 residues. V lost 4 bases and J lost 2; bases outside the gene matches: 7. CDR1 is LNHDA, CDR2 SQIVND, per germline (reference sequence). CDR3 nucleotides: TGTGCCAGTAGTACCCGACAGGGATCAAACTATGGCTACACCTTC. It is translated as CASSTRQGSNYGYTF.

This clone was observed a few times. The rearrangement uses TRBV5-4 and TRBJ1-1, with no clear D. Per the germline V gene, CDR1 is SGHNT and CDR2 is YYREEE (reference sequence). The CDR3 runs to 12 residues. Deletions cut 2 bases from V and 2 bases from J, with 4 bases between. The CDR3 region is CASSFRNTEAFF. The CDR3 nucleotides read TGTGCCAGCAGCTTTCGTAACACTGAAGCTTTCTTT. Drawing the rest from reference TRBV5-4 and TRBJ1-1, the complete variable domain is ETGVTQSPTHLIKTRGQQVTLRCSSQSGHNTVSWYQQALGQGPQFIFQYYREEENGRGNFPPRFSGLQFPNYSSELNVNALELDDSALYLCASSFRNTEAFFGQGTRLTVV.

V is TRBV6-1 and J is TRBJ2-7, with D possibly TRBD1 on 5 matching bases. CDR3 length: 13 residues. Germline V gives CDR1 MNHNS, CDR2 SASEGT. V lost 6 bases and J 4 bases, leaving 13 bases between the germline ends. The CDR3 protein is CASRVRQIYEQYF. The CDR3, as DNA: TGTGCCAGCAGGGTACGACAGATTTACGAGCAGTACTTC.

In this sample, this clone turned up once. Here the CDR3 reads CATSSDAGLTTDTQYF. CDR3 nucleotide sequence: TGTGCCACCAGCTCCGATGCGGGACTCACCACAGATACGCAGTATTTT. The gene calls are TRBV15 and TRBJ2-3, with a weak D call TRBD2 (6 bases). Trimming left V 5 bases short and J 2 bases short, with 17 bases between. The CDR3 extends over 16 amino acids. The germline CDR1 and CDR2 sequences are LNHNV and YYDKDF (reference sequence).

The chain links TRBV30 to TRBJ2-1, with 9 bases fitting TRBD2. The V gene's germline CDR1 is GTSNPN and CDR2 SVGIG (reference sequence). CDR3 length: 15 residues. Trimming removed 0 bases from V and 7 bases from J; junction bases left unmatched: 7. DNA for the CDR3: TGTGCCTGGAGTGTCGCGAGCGGGGGGATTAATGAGCAGTTCTTC. Encoded protein: CAWSVASGGINEQFF.

This clone has only a few counts. The CDR3 DNA reads TGTGCCAGCAGCTCTCCCCGGTTTAGCACAGATACGCAGTATTTT. Translation gives CASSSPRFSTDTQYF. The chain joins TRBV11-2 to TRBJ2-3; D gene unclear. Germline loops: CDR1 SGHAT, CDR2 FQNNGV. V lost 4 bases, J lost 0 bases, and 11 bases lay in between. The CDR3 consists of 15 residues. Supplemented by reference TRBV11-2 and TRBJ2-3, the full variable domain reads EAGVAQSPRYKIIEKRQSVAFWCNPISGHATLYWYQQILGQGPKLLIQFQNNGVVDDSQLPKDRFSAERLKGVDSTLKIQPAKLEDSAVYLCASSSPRFSTDTQYFGPGTRLTVL.

This clone has a handful of counts. This CDR3 reads CASSTFGGSVTEAFF. The DNA for the CDR3 is TGTGCCAGCAGTACTTTCGGGGGATCGGTCACTGAAGCTTTCTTT. This rearrangement joins TRBV6-6 to TRBJ1-1; D possibly corresponds to TRBD1 (5 bases). The CDR3 extends over 15 amino acids. Germline CDR1 reads MNHNY; CDR2 reads SVGAGI (reference sequence). V lost 5 bases, J lost 4 bases, and 17 bases lay in between.

The chain uses TRBV27 and TRBJ1-6; D is perhaps TRBD1 (6 bases). The V and J ends lost 4 bases and 4 bases respectively, with 8 bases between them. The CDR3 length is 14 residues. CDR1 and CDR2 from the germline V gene are MNHEY and SMNVEV (reference sequence). The CDR3 coding sequence is TGTGCCAGCAGTTCAGGACAGTATAATTCACCCCTCCACTTT. This sequence encodes CASSSGQYNSPLHF.

The CDR3 DNA follows: TGTGCCAGCAGCTGGGGACTGGGGGAGACCCAGTACTTC. Its translation is CASSWGLGETQYF. The chain uses TRBV7-3 and TRBJ2-5, with D perhaps TRBD2 (6 bases). Trimming left V 4 bases short and J 5 bases short, with 11 bases between. The germline V gene encodes CDR1 SGHTA and CDR2 FQGTGA. The CDR3 contains 13 residues.

This chain uses TRBV6-5 with TRBJ1-2; no clear D gene. Germline values: CDR1 MNHEY, CDR2 SVGAGI. V lost 7 bases to trimming and J lost 4 bases, with 13 bases between them. The CDR3 loop spans 13 amino acids. CDR3 region: CASNPDTFYGYTF. CDR3 DNA: TGTGCCAGCAACCCCGACACGTTCTATGGCTACACCTTC.

CDR3: CASSGAGGKEKLFF. Written as DNA, the CDR3 is TGTGCCAGCAGTGGGGCAGGGGGGAAGGAAAAACTGTTTTTT. The genes are TRBV6-1 and TRBJ1-4; 7 nucleotides agree with TRBD1. V was pared by 4 bases and J by 8 bases, with 7 bases of the junction left unmatched. The germline CDR1 and CDR2 sequences are MNHNS and SASEGT. The CDR3 is 14 amino acids.

The CDR3 nucleotides are TGTGCCAGCAGCTCTCTCCAAGCGGGGGGAGTAAAGCAGTACTTC. Protein product: CASSSLQAGGVKQYF. V and J are TRBV5-6 and TRBJ2-5; 9 bases align to TRBD2. Germline V lookup: CDR1 SGHDT, CDR2 YYEEEE. The V segment lost 3 bases and the J segment 11 bases; nucleotides outside the gene matches: 14. The CDR3 extends over 15 amino acids.

The gene calls are TRBV30 and TRBJ1-4, with a tentative D call TRBD1 (5 bases). The ends were cut back, 1 base at V and 2 bases at J, with 11 bases in the middle. The CDR3 is made up of 15 amino acids. CDR1 is GTSNPN and CDR2 is SVGIG in the germline V gene (reference sequence). CDR3 protein: CAWSDRRSTNEKLFF. CDR3 bases: TGTGCCTGGAGTGACAGGCGAAGCACTAATGAAAAACTGTTTTTT. The full variable domain, its missing parts supplied by reference TRBV30 and TRBJ1-4, is SQTIHQWPATLVQPVGSPLSLECTVEGTSNPNLYWYRQAAGRGLQLLFYSVGIGQISSEVPQNLSASRPQDRQFILSSKKLLLSDSGFYLCAWSDRRSTNEKLFFGSGTQLSVL.

The chain recombines TRBV30 with TRBJ2-3; possible D gene TRBD1, 5 bases. CDR1 and CDR2 from the germline V gene are GTSNPN and SVGIG (reference sequence). Trimming removed 0 bases at V and 8 bases at J, with 9 bases between. This CDR3 spans 12 amino acids. DNA for the CDR3: TGTGCCTGGAGTGTCAAAAGGGGTACGCAGTATTTT. It translates to CAWSVKRGTQYF.

This clone was observed a few times. The J gene is TRBJ2-2, the V gene TRBV12-5, with a weak D call TRBD1 (5 bases). CDR1 LGHNT and CDR2 FRNRAP come from the germline V gene. Trimming left V 5 bases short and J 4 bases short, with 11 bases between. The CDR3 is 14 residues long. This CDR3 is CASGTDSLTGELFF. CDR3 in DNA: TGTGCTAGTGGTACCGACAGTCTCACCGGGGAGCTGTTTTTT.

The chain is built from TRBV11-1 and TRBJ2-7, with 7 bases identical to TRBD1. V dropped 5 bases and J dropped 4; count of bases not matched to a gene: 8. The CDR3 spans 14 residues. CDR1 SGHAT and CDR2 FQDESV come from the germline V gene (reference sequence). Written as DNA, the CDR3 is TGTGCCAGCAGCCCCGACAGGGTCGGGTACGAGCAGTACTTC. Translated: CASSPDRVGYEQYF.

This clone was found a few times. The chain uses TRBV6-5 and TRBJ2-7; TRBD1 is a possible D gene (5 bases). The CDR3 runs to 14 residues. Germline V gives CDR1 MNHEY, CDR2 SVGAGI. V shed 5 bases and J shed 4 bases, with 15 bases lying between them. CDR3 in amino acids: CASSEGQGRYEQYF. Here the CDR3 DNA reads TGTGCCAGCAGTGAAGGTCAGGGTCGGTACGAGCAGTACTTC.

The CDR3 sequence: CASNSMTGASYEQYF. CDR3 bases: TGTGCCAGCAACTCCATGACAGGGGCGTCCTACGAGCAGTACTTC. This rearrangement joins TRBV2 to TRBJ2-7; TRBD1 matches 8 bases. Germline loops: CDR1 SNHLY, CDR2 FYNNEI. J lost 1 base, V lost 7 bases, and 9 bases had no gene match. This CDR3 comprises 15 residues.

The gene calls are TRBV19 and TRBJ2-7; 9 positions match TRBD1. With 9 bases clipped from V and 4 bases from J, the junction kept 7 bases outside the gene matches. This CDR3 has 13 residues. Germline V gene sequence: CDR1 LNHDA, CDR2 SQIVND (reference sequence). For the CDR3, the DNA is TGTGCCAGCCTCGGGACAGGGACGTACGAGCAGTACTTC. Its translation is CASLGTGTYEQYF.

The genes are TRBV11-3 and TRBJ2-1; D remains ambiguous. Trimming cost V 0 bases and J 0 bases, with 6 bases left between them. CDR3 length: 15 amino acids. The V gene's germline CDR1 is SGHNT and CDR2 YENEEA. The CDR3 coding sequence is TGTGCCAGCAGCTTAGATAGTGCCTCCTACAATGAGCAGTTCTTC. This codes for CASSLDSASYNEQFF.

The chain combines TRBV27 with TRBJ1-1; perhaps TRBD1 as D (6 bases). From germline, CDR1 is MNHEY and CDR2 SMNVEV (reference sequence). V lost 5 bases and J lost 1, with 11 bases in between. The CDR3 spans 14 residues. The CDR3 DNA sequence: TGTGCCAGCAGTCTCCAACAGGGGAACACTGAAGCTTTCTTT. Translated, it gives CASSLQQGNTEAFF.